This note documents a single T cell receptor beta chain sequence. This sample is drawn from a study of OX40 agonist ivuxolimab in advanced cancers. TCRdb keeps only in-frame clones here, not all; method: immunoSEQ multiplex PCR. The table has about 70,000 clones, roughly nine tenths seen once. The CDR3 loop spans 15 amino acids. CDR1 is MNHEY and CDR2 is SMNVEV in the germline V gene (reference sequence). V lost 0 bases, J lost 7 bases, and 6 bases stayed unmatched. The material sequenced was CD4+ or CD8+ T cells sorted from blood, taken in a trial of the OX40 agonist ivuxolimab. The rearrangement joins TRBV27 to TRBJ1-2, with 9 bases matching TRBD1. The source is an adult with an advanced solid tumor such as melanoma, head and neck, liver or kidney cancer. The CDR3 sequence: CASSLSDRGGGGYTF. Written as DNA, the CDR3 is TGTGCCAGCAGTTTATCGGACAGGGGCGGTGGTGGCTACACCTTC.